These 12 T cell receptor beta chains were all obtained from the same sample, sequenced in a study of blood T cell repertoires in COVID-19. Here immunoSEQ multiplex PCR was the method, and the copy in TCRdb shows in-frame clones only, minus some. Of approximately 410,000 clones in the sample, about nine tenths are singletons; the top ten hold around 1.4%. The sample consisted of peripheral blood. These receptors all stem from a woman in her 30s with active or convalescent COVID-19.

CDR3 sequence reads: CASSLGRGNQPQHF. The CDR3 region has the DNA TGTGCCAGCAGTTTGGGCAGGGGAAATCAGCCCCAGCATTTT. The chain couples TRBV6-5 to TRBJ1-5; weak D call: TRBD1 (6 bases). Germline CDR1 is MNHEY and CDR2 is SVGAGI. Trimming stripped 4 bases from V and 4 bases from J, with 11 bases between. The CDR3 extends over 14 amino acids.

This clone was picked up one time. The chain combines TRBV7-8 with TRBJ1-2; D unclear. CDR1 is SGHVS and CDR2 is FQNEAQ in the germline V gene. The CDR3 sequence is 13 residues long. Trimming took 1 base from V and 0 from J, leaving 3 bases between them. The CDR3 nucleotides read TGTGCCAGCAGCTTAGACACTAACTATGGCTACACCTTC. Translating gives CASSLDTNYGYTF.

In its sample, this clone was seen once. The CDR3, as DNA: TGTGCCAGCAGCCAGCTAGCTCTTTACACTTACAATGAGCAGTTCTTC. This codes for CASSQLALYTYNEQFF. This chain uses TRBV14 with TRBJ2-1; TRBD2 might be the D (5 bases). With 3 bases removed from V and 4 bases from J, the gap between germline ends came to 16 bases. CDR3 length equals 16 residues. Per the germline V gene, CDR1 is SGHDN and CDR2 is FVKESK.

The V gene is TRBV6-2 or TRBV6-3, the J gene TRBJ1-6, with D perhaps TRBD1 (5 bases). V was cut by 4 bases and J by 9 bases, with 7 bases left in between. The CDR3 has 12 residues. CDR1 and CDR2 (germline): MNHEY, SVGEGT. In DNA, the CDR3 is TGTGCCAGCAGTTGGACAAGTTCACCCCTCCACTTT. Residues: CASSWTSSPLHF.

This chain uses TRBV5-6 with TRBJ2-6; the D gene is possibly TRBD1 (7 bases). This CDR3 contains 18 residues. Trimming stripped 3 bases from V and 4 bases from J, with 20 bases between. Looked up from germline, CDR1 is SGHDT and CDR2 is YYEEEE. The CDR3: CASSSNRGPLAGANVLTF. CDR3 in DNA: TGTGCCAGCAGCTCGAACAGGGGACCACTAGCCGGGGCCAACGTCCTGACTTTC.

V and J are TRBV14 and TRBJ1-2; no reliable D call. Germline V CDR1 and CDR2: SGHDN, FVKESK. With 0 bases removed from V and 5 bases from J, the gap between germline ends came to 7 bases. CDR3 length equals 13 residues. CDR3 bases: TGTGCCAGCAGCCAAGACACAGATTATGGCTACACCTTC. Translated: CASSQDTDYGYTF.

The chain has TRBV27 and TRBJ1-2; unclear D gene. The length of the CDR3 is 16 residues. V gave up 5 bases and J gave up 3 bases, with 19 bases separating them. Germline CDR1 MNHEY, CDR2 SMNVEV (reference sequence). CDR3 DNA: TGTGCCAGCAGTAAATCAATAGCCACATTTTACTATGGCTACACCTTC. This encodes CASSKSIATFYYGYTF.

About this clone itself: The sample holds other DNA sequences that translate to the same CDR3. The V gene is TRBV6-1, the J gene TRBJ1-1; 7 nucleotides align to TRBD1. Germline V gives CDR1 MNHNS, CDR2 SASEGT. The CDR3 runs to 14 residues. Trimming cost V 3 bases and J 5 bases; bases outside gene matches: 6. The CDR3 DNA sequence: TGTGCCAGCAGTGAGACAGGGCGGGTTACTGAAGCTTTCTTT. The encoded protein is CASSETGRVTEAFF.

The chain uses TRBV30 and TRBJ1-3; 7 bases match TRBD1. This CDR3 is 17 amino acids long. Looked up from germline, CDR1 is GTSNPN and CDR2 is SVGIG (reference sequence). V lost 6 bases and J lost 0; bases outside the gene matches: 14. Here the CDR3 DNA reads TGTGCCTGCTATGACAGGGCGCCTGGATTCTCTGGAAACACCATATATTTT. This sequence encodes CACYDRAPGFSGNTIYF. The full variable domain, its missing parts supplied by reference TRBV30 and TRBJ1-3, is SQTIHQWPATLVQPVGSPLSLECTVEGTSNPNLYWYRQAAGRGLQLLFYSVGIGQISSEVPQNLSASRPQDRQFILSSKKLLLSDSGFYLCACYDRAPGFSGNTIYFGEGSWLTVV.

This clone was counted once. The chain carries TRBV9 and TRBJ1-2; D not resolved. Germline CDR1 and CDR2: SGDLS and YYNGEE. V shed 6 bases and J shed 4 bases, with 16 bases lying between them. This CDR3 comprises 14 residues. CDR3 nucleotide sequence: TGTGCCAGCAACGCTGGGTTAGACACCTATGGCTACACCTTC. Protein product: CASNAGLDTYGYTF. Together with reference TRBV9 and TRBJ1-2, the CDR3 gives the full variable domain: DSGVTQTPKHLITATGQRVTLRCSPRSGDLSVYWYQQSLDQGLQFLIQYYNGEERAKGNILERFSAQQFPDLHSELNLSSLELGDSALYFCASNAGLDTYGYTFGSGTRLTVV.

This clone was seen a single time. The CDR3 sequence is CATSSLHSNQPQHF. The CDR3 coding sequence is TGTGCCACCAGTTCTTTACATTCCAATCAGCCCCAGCATTTT. J is TRBJ1-5 and V is TRBV24-1; D is ambiguous. This CDR3 is built from 14 residues. Trimming stripped 6 bases from V and 3 bases from J, with 11 bases between. CDR1 and CDR2 from the germline V gene are KGHDR and SFDVKD.

V usage is TRBV11-2 and J usage is TRBJ1-4; maybe TRBD1 (5 bases). The CDR3 runs 15 residues. Trimming took 7 bases from V and 7 from J, leaving 19 bases between them. Germline V lookup: CDR1 SGHAT, CDR2 FQNNGV. The DNA for the CDR3 is TGTGCCAGCACCCCCGGTCGGGGGACGGGTGAAAAACTGTTTTTT. Translating gives CASTPGRGTGEKLFF. Complete variable domain (other parts from reference TRBV11-2 and TRBJ1-4): EAGVAQSPRYKIIEKRQSVAFWCNPISGHATLYWYQQILGQGPKLLIQFQNNGVVDDSQLPKDRFSAERLKGVDSTLKIQPAKLEDSAVYLCASTPGRGTGEKLFFGSGTQLSVL.